This TCR beta chain originates from a study of CD8 T cells in Susac syndrome. The multiple sclerosis controls comprised treatment-naive patients whose relapsing-remitting disease was stable or active. The TEMRA cells underwent FACS enrichment, while the CD8+ and CD4+ T cells underwent negative isolation. Germline CDR1 MNHEY, CDR2 SVGAGI. V gave up 2 bases and J gave up 10 bases; unmatched junction bases: 10. The CDR3 runs to 16 residues. Random hexamers primed reverse transcription of about 0.5 to 1 ug RNA. Amplification of TCR beta CDR3 used immunoSEQ multiplex PCR across 54 Vbeta and 13 Jbeta. Via MiXCR, TCRdb re-called the immunoSEQ multiplex PCR reads, giving one row per CDR3 protein. The table includes a few hundred thousand distinct CDR3 sequences, roughly 90% detected once.

The TCR was taken from a human donor with multiple sclerosis. The material sequenced was CD8+ T cells from PBMCs. This chain connects TRBV6-5 to TRBJ2-1, with 11 bases fitting TRBD2. DNA for the CDR3: TGTGCCAGCAGTTACGCGCCCGGGACTAGCGGAATCGAGCAGTTCTTC. It codes for CASSYAPGTSGIEQFF.